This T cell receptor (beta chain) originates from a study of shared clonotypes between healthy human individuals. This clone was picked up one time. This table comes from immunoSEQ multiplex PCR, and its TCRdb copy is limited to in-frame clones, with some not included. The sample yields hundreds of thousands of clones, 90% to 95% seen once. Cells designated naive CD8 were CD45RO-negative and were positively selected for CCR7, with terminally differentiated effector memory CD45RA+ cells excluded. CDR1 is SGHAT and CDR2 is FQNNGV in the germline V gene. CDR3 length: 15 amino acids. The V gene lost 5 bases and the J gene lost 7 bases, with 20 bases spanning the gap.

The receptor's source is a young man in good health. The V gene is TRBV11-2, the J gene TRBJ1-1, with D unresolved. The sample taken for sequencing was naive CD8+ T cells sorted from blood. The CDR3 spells CASSIIIGLQVEAFF. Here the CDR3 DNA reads TGTGCCAGCAGCATCATAATTGGGTTGCAGGTTGAAGCTTTCTTT. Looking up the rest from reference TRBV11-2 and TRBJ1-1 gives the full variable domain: EAGVAQSPRYKIIEKRQSVAFWCNPISGHATLYWYQQILGQGPKLLIQFQNNGVVDDSQLPKDRFSAERLKGVDSTLKIQPAKLEDSAVYLCASSIIIGLQVEAFFGQGTRLTVV.